This T cell receptor beta chain derives from a study of blood T cell repertoires in COVID-19. Study-wide background: The cDNA or gDNA used as material had been derived from T cells, B-cell-depleted T cells, or PBMCs.

TCRdb keeps only in-frame clones here, not all; method: immunoSEQ multiplex PCR. The table includes roughly 250,000 clones, around 82% detected once. This clone was observed a few times. Sequencing was performed on peripheral blood. The sequence came from an elderly woman with active or convalescent COVID-19.

The CDR3 reads CSVEGGRAADTQYF. The CDR3 DNA sequence: TGCAGCGTTGAGGGCGGGAGGGCCGCGGATACGCAGTATTTT. V and J are TRBV29-1 and TRBJ2-3; 9 bases fit TRBD2. After removal of 3 bases from V and 6 bases from J, the junction contained 7 bases not matched to a gene. Germline values: CDR1 SQVTM, CDR2 ANQGSEA. The CDR3 has 14 amino acids.